A single sample is the source of the 21 T cell receptor beta chains below, sequenced in a study of shared clonotypes between healthy human individuals. Only in-frame clones appear in the TCRdb table, and some are missing; sequencing was by immunoSEQ multiplex PCR. The data show 2,500,000 or so clones, roughly 92% seen once. Input material: naive CD4+ T cells from PBMCs. Noted subset: CD45RA+ positively selected. These receptors were collected from a man between 18 and 29 years old in good health. Some clones in this sample may be carry-over from other donors' samples.

This chain uses TRBV7-8 with TRBJ2-1, with 7 bases fitting TRBD2. The germline CDR1 and CDR2 sequences are SGHVS and FQNEAQ. Losses at the gene ends were 5 bases for V and 8 bases for J; bases not matched to a gene: 12. The CDR3 totals 15 residues. This chain's CDR3 is CASSLGLGGGDEQFF. The CDR3 DNA is TGTGCCAGCAGCCTGGGACTTGGGGGGGGAGATGAGCAGTTCTTC.

The CDR3 loop reads CASSLMAGRETQYF. CDR3 sequence (DNA): TGTGCCAGCAGTTTAATGGCGGGAAGGGAGACCCAGTACTTC. The rearrangement joins TRBV27 to TRBJ2-5; a weak D match, TRBD2 (6 bases). Trimming cost V 2 bases and J 5 bases, with 12 bases left between them. This CDR3 is 14 amino acids long. Germline CDR1 is MNHEY and CDR2 is SMNVEV (reference sequence).

The chain couples TRBV7-2 to TRBJ2-7; D perhaps matches TRBD1 (6 bases). The CDR3 length is 13 residues. CDR1 is SGHTA, CDR2 FQGNSA, per germline. Trimming took off 4 bases at V and 7 bases at J, with 14 bases between the two ends. CDR3 DNA sequence: TGTGCCAGCAGCTGGGGCAGGGGAAGGGAGCAGTACTTC. Its protein is CASSWGRGREQYF.

About this clone: The same CDR3 also results from other DNA sequences found in this sample. V gene TRBV7-2 combines with J gene TRBJ1-5; D ambiguous. Germline V gene data show CDR1 as SGHTA and CDR2 as FQGNSA. Trimming stripped 0 bases from V and 3 bases from J, with 3 bases between. This CDR3 contains 13 residues. In DNA form, the CDR3 reads TGTGCCAGCAGCTTAGCTTCCAATCAGCCCCAGCATTTT. It is translated as CASSLASNQPQHF.

The CDR3 reads CASSFLDGDGYTF. CDR3 nucleotides: TGCGCCAGCAGCTTCTTGGACGGGGATGGCTACACCTTC. V and J are TRBV5-1 and TRBJ1-2; no clear D gene. V lost 2 bases, J lost 6 bases, and 11 bases lay in between. This CDR3 has 13 residues. Germline V gene data show CDR1 as SGHRS and CDR2 as YFSETQ.

The chain is built from TRBV5-1 and TRBJ1-3; D is ambiguous. The V end was cut by 0 bases, the J end by 0 bases, with 10 bases between. Germline V gene lookup returns CDR1 SGHRS and CDR2 YFSETQ. The CDR3 has 16 amino acids. The CDR3, as DNA: TGCGCCAGCAGCTTGGGGCCTGCGAGCTCTGGAAACACCATATATTTT. Its protein product is CASSLGPASSGNTIYF.

This chain joins TRBV28 and TRBJ1-2; TRBD1 is a possible D gene (5 bases). The length of the CDR3 is 12 residues. Per germline, CDR1 MDHEN and CDR2 SYDVKM. The V and J ends lost 3 bases and 8 bases respectively, with 10 bases between them. Here the CDR3 DNA reads TGTGCCAGCAGTTTCGAGGGGTGGGGCTACACCTTC. This gives the protein CASSFEGWGYTF.

V gene TRBV19 combines with J gene TRBJ2-1; possible D gene TRBD1, 6 bases. Germline CDR1 reads LNHDA; CDR2 reads SQIVND (reference sequence). With 3 bases removed from V and 0 bases from J, the gap between germline ends came to 12 bases. This CDR3 has 16 residues. The CDR3 sequence: CASSIYRVSSYNEQFF. The CDR3 coding sequence is TGTGCCAGTAGTATCTACAGGGTTAGCTCCTACAATGAGCAGTTCTTC.

With respect to this clone: The same CDR3 also results from other DNA sequences found in this sample. The J gene is TRBJ2-5, the V gene TRBV18; D might be TRBD1 or TRBD2, each matching 5 bases. Germline V gene sequence: CDR1 KGHSH, CDR2 LQKENI. V dropped 0 bases and J dropped 3 bases, with 8 bases sitting between them. This CDR3 contains 14 residues. CDR3 region: CASSPPGTEETQYF. In DNA, the CDR3 is TGTGCCAGCTCACCACCAGGGACGGAAGAGACCCAGTACTTC. The whole variable domain, filled in from reference TRBV18 and TRBJ2-5, reads NAGVMQNPRHLVRRRGQEARLRCSPMKGHSHVYWYRQLPEEGLKFMVYLQKENIIDESGMPKERFSAEFPKEGPSILRIQQVVRGDSAAYFCASSPPGTEETQYFGPGTRLLVL.

The chain couples TRBV6-1 to TRBJ2-5, with 7 bases fitting TRBD2. The CDR3 has 15 residues. The germline gives CDR1 MNHNS, CDR2 SASEGT. The V segment lost 7 bases and the J segment 4 bases; nucleotides outside the gene matches: 12. The CDR3 region is CASTLVGGPGETQYF. In nucleotides, the CDR3 is TGTGCCAGCACCCTCGTGGGAGGGCCGGGAGAGACCCAGTACTTC.

The V and J genes are TRBV6-5 and TRBJ1-2; unclear D gene. The CDR3 spans 14 residues. V lost 6 bases and J 0 bases, leaving 11 bases between the germline ends. The germline V gene has CDR1 MNHEY and CDR2 SVGAGI. In DNA form, the CDR3 reads TGTGCCAGCAGCTCCCAAGCCTCTAACTATGGCTACACCTTC. It encodes CASSSQASNYGYTF.

This chain uses TRBV9 with TRBJ1-1; a possible D gene is TRBD1 (5 bases). The CDR3 runs 15 residues. Germline lookup yields CDR1 SGDLS and CDR2 YYNGEE. V was pared by 4 bases and J by 5 bases, with 18 bases between. CDR3 residues: CASSSGTWGGTEAFF. CDR3 in DNA: TGTGCCAGCAGCTCCGGGACTTGGGGAGGGACTGAAGCTTTCTTT. Full variable domain (missing parts from reference TRBV9 and TRBJ1-1): DSGVTQTPKHLITATGQRVTLRCSPRSGDLSVYWYQQSLDQGLQFLIQYYNGEERAKGNILERFSAQQFPDLHSELNLSSLELGDSALYFCASSSGTWGGTEAFFGQGTRLTVV.

The chain combines TRBV28 with TRBJ2-7, with D possibly matching TRBD1 (5 bases). The CDR3 has 16 amino acids. The V gene lost 5 bases and the J gene lost 2 bases, with 19 bases spanning the gap. Per the germline V gene, CDR1 is MDHEN and CDR2 is SYDVKM. The CDR3 protein is CASSQGARITPYEQYF. CDR3 DNA sequence: TGTGCCAGCAGTCAAGGGGCGCGAATCACCCCCTACGAGCAGTACTTC.

This clone was recorded once. V gene TRBV6-6 combines with J gene TRBJ2-7; D may be TRBD1 or TRBD2 (6 bases each). The CDR3 runs to 14 residues. Germline V gene sequence: CDR1 MNHNY, CDR2 SVGAGI (reference sequence). The V gene lost 7 bases and the J gene lost 3 bases, with 16 bases spanning the gap. DNA of the CDR3: TGTGCCAGCACCTCCCCCGGAGGGGGCTACGAGCAGTACTTC. This translates into CASTSPGGGYEQYF.

CDR3 amino acids: CASSTFFNGRLEGEQYF. The CDR3 nucleotides are TGTGCCAGTAGTACCTTCTTTAACGGGAGATTAGAAGGCGAGCAGTACTTC. V gene TRBV19 combines with J gene TRBJ2-7, with D possibly being TRBD2 (6 bases). Trimming stripped 4 bases from V and 6 bases from J, with 25 bases between. Per germline, CDR1 LNHDA and CDR2 SQIVND (reference sequence). The CDR3 extends over 17 amino acids. The full variable domain, with the rest looked up from reference TRBV19 and TRBJ2-7, is DGGITQSPKYLFRKEGQNVTLSCEQNLNHDAMYWYRQDPGQGLRLIYYSQIVNDFQKGDIAEGYSVSREKKESFPLTVTSAQKNPTAFYLCASSTFFNGRLEGEQYFGPGTRLTVT.

The chain joins TRBV7-3 to TRBJ2-5, with D possibly matching TRBD2 (6 bases). Trimming shortened V by 5 bases and J by 5 bases, and 12 bases separated the two germline ends. This CDR3 spans 13 amino acids. Germline CDR1 is SGHTA and CDR2 is FQGTGA. The CDR3 DNA is TGTGCCAGCAGCCCCACGGGGGACGAGACCCAGTACTTC. Translated: CASSPTGDETQYF.

The chain links TRBV18 to TRBJ1-3; a possible D gene is TRBD1 (5 bases). The CDR3 consists of 16 residues. The V gene lost 2 bases and the J gene lost 0 bases, with 11 bases spanning the gap. The V gene's germline CDR1 is KGHSH and CDR2 LQKENI. Here the CDR3 reads CASSPFGANSGNTIYF. The CDR3, as DNA: TGTGCCAGCTCACCATTTGGGGCCAACTCTGGAAACACCATATATTTT.

This clone was seen once. The rearrangement links TRBV4-2 to TRBJ1-4, with D possibly TRBD1 on 5 matching bases. CDR1 LGHNA and CDR2 YNFKEQ come from the germline V gene. The CDR3 is 14 amino acids. The V end was cut by 4 bases, the J end by 8 bases, with 14 bases between. CDR3 nucleotide sequence: TGTGCCAGCAGCCCGGGCCAGGGAGGAGAAAAACTGTTTTTT. Protein sequence: CASSPGQGGEKLFF.

The chain employs TRBV2 and TRBJ2-3; 8 nucleotides match TRBD1. Germline CDR1 SNHLY, CDR2 FYNNEI. V lost 7 bases and J lost 0; bases outside the gene matches: 3. CDR3 length: 14 residues. The CDR3 nucleotides are TGTGCCAGCACCCGACAGGGGAGCACAGATACGCAGTATTTT. It is translated as CASTRQGSTDTQYF. Full variable domain (missing parts from reference TRBV2 and TRBJ2-3): EPEVTQTPSHQVTQMGQEVILRCVPISNHLYFYWYRQILGQKVEFLVSFYNNEISEKSEIFDDQFSVERPDGSNFTLKIRSTKLEDSAMYFCASTRQGSTDTQYFGPGTRLTVL.

This clone has just a few counts. The rearrangement uses TRBV7-9 and TRBJ1-1; a weak D match, TRBD1 (5 bases). Germline V gene data show CDR1 as SEHNR and CDR2 as FQNEAQ (reference sequence). The CDR3 consists of 14 residues. The V end was cut by 5 bases, the J end by 1 base, with 11 bases between. CDR3 in DNA: TGTGCCAGCAGCGCCGGGACCGCGAACACTGAAGCTTTCTTT. It encodes CASSAGTANTEAFF.

This clone was counted only a few times. The chain joins TRBV6-5 to TRBJ1-2, with a possible D match to TRBD1 (6 bases). CDR1 is MNHEY and CDR2 is SVGAGI in the germline V gene. There are 13 residues in the CDR3. The V end lost 6 bases, the J end lost 1 base, and 9 bases lay between the germline ends. CDR3 protein: CASRNRDNYGYTF. CDR3 DNA sequence: TGTGCCAGCAGAAACAGGGATAACTATGGCTACACCTTC.